The 27 T cell receptor beta chains listed next were all sequenced from one sample in a study of T cells in Graves' hyperthyroidism and ophthalmopathy. The investigators amplified TCR beta CDR3 regions from RNA transcripts. During a first-round RT-PCR of the TCR CDR3, the HTBI primer set was used. TCRdb re-analysed the multiplex PCR reads in MiXCR, keeping a single row per CDR3 protein. The data contain some 600,000 distinct CDR3 sequences, approximately 15% of them singletons. The sample consisted of blood. These receptors came from a woman aged 25 to 39 with Graves' hyperthyroidism that later progressed to Graves' ophthalmopathy.

There are many counts of this clonotype. The rearrangement joins TRBV28 to TRBJ2-2, with D perhaps given as TRBD1 or TRBD2 (5 bases each). The CDR3 contains 15 residues. Trimming cost V 6 bases and J 6 bases, with 17 bases left between them. The germline V gene encodes CDR1 MDHEN and CDR2 SYDVKM. CDR3 bases: TGTGCCAGCAGGGACCGGGACCCGGGATCCGGGGAGCTGTTTTTT. Protein: CASRDRDPGSGELFF.

The chain links TRBV11-2 to TRBJ2-2, with D perhaps matching TRBD1 (6 bases). Germline CDR1 is SGHAT and CDR2 is FQNNGV. The CDR3 spans 16 residues. V lost 4 bases and J lost 14, with 26 bases in between. CDR3 sequence reads: CASSSLRDRPLLELFF. CDR3 coding DNA: TGTGCCAGCAGCTCCTTAAGAGACAGGCCTTTACTAGAACTGTTTTTT.

This clonotype was seen ten or more times. The chain combines TRBV20-1 with TRBJ2-1; D gene uncertain. This CDR3 region has 11 residues. V was clipped by 2 bases and J by 7 bases, with 6 bases between them. CDR1 is DFQATT and CDR2 is SNEGSKA in the germline V gene (reference sequence). The CDR3 protein is CSARQRNEQFF. DNA for the CDR3: TGCAGTGCTAGACAGAGAAATGAGCAGTTCTTC.

V and J are TRBV5-1 and TRBJ2-5; D is uncertain. CDR3 length: 13 amino acids. Germline V lookup: CDR1 SGHRS, CDR2 YFSETQ. V dropped 0 bases and J dropped 5 bases, with 8 bases sitting between them. DNA of the CDR3: TGCGCCAGCAGCTTGGAAGTAACGGAGACCCAGTACTTC. Its protein is CASSLEVTETQYF.

This clonotype has only a few counts. The chain couples TRBV6-2 or TRBV6-3 to TRBJ2-1; possible D gene TRBD2, 6 bases. This CDR3 comprises 14 residues. Between the trimmed V and J ends, which lost 8 bases and 4 bases, there was a span of 15 bases. In germline, CDR1 is MNHEY, CDR2 SVGEGT. CDR3 sequence reads: CASQTYGGYNEQFF. DNA of the CDR3: TGTGCCAGCCAAACATACGGGGGTTACAATGAGCAGTTCTTC.

This clonotype was detected many times. The rearrangement joins TRBV5-1 to TRBJ1-1; 8 bases align to TRBD1. With V trimmed by 4 bases and J by 8 bases, 16 bases remained unmatched. The CDR3 loop spans 16 amino acids. Germline CDR1 reads SGHRS; CDR2 reads YFSETQ. The CDR3 DNA sequence: TGCGCCAGCAGCCCCGGACAGGGAGTCGGGCAGGCCGAAGCTTTCTTT. Amino acids: CASSPGQGVGQAEAFF.

This clonotype was seen a handful of times. The chain combines TRBV7-6 with TRBJ2-1; 12 bases are shared with TRBD2. The germline gives CDR1 SGHVS, CDR2 FNYEAQ. This CDR3 is 18 amino acids long. The ends lost 1 base at V and 4 bases at J; junction bases unmatched: 8. CDR3 loop: CASSLELAGGLGYNEQFF. CDR3 in DNA: TGTGCCAGCAGCTTAGAACTAGCGGGAGGATTAGGGTACAATGAGCAGTTCTTC.

This clonotype was detected a few times. The rearrangement joins TRBV20-1 to TRBJ2-1; TRBD2 aligns across 11 bases. The CDR3 sequence is 18 residues long. With 6 bases clipped from V and 8 bases from J, the junction kept 21 bases outside the gene matches. Germline assignment: CDR1 DFQATT and CDR2 SNEGSKA (reference sequence). The CDR3 loop is CSANGGGLSGRALDEQFF. CDR3 DNA sequence: TGCAGTGCCAACGGGGGGGGACTTAGCGGGAGGGCCCTGGATGAGCAGTTCTTC.

This CDR3 reads CASRGVINEKLFF. CDR3 nucleotide sequence: TGTGCCAGTAGAGGGGTGATTAATGAAAAACTGTTTTTT. This chain connects TRBV19 to TRBJ1-4; D might be TRBD1 (5 bases). The CDR3 is 13 residues long. Germline V gene lookup returns CDR1 LNHDA and CDR2 SQIVND (reference sequence). V was pared by 6 bases and J by 4 bases, with 9 bases between.

This clonotype was counted ten times or more. CDR3 coding DNA: TGTGCCAGCAGTCGTAGACAGGGGGCTCCAAATTCACCCCTCCACTTT. The encoded protein is CASSRRQGAPNSPLHF. J is TRBJ1-6 and V is TRBV6-1, with 10 positions matching TRBD1. The CDR3 sequence is 16 residues long. Germline CDR1 reads MNHNS; CDR2 reads SASEGT. V gave up 5 bases and J gave up 7 bases; unmatched junction bases: 8.

This clonotype was found many times. The gene calls are TRBV3-1 and TRBJ1-1, with D hard to call. Germline CDR1 reads LGHDT; CDR2 reads YNNKEL (reference sequence). The CDR3 contains 13 residues. Trimming cost V 4 bases and J 7 bases, with 13 bases left between them. The CDR3: CASSLETSGEAFF. In DNA form, the CDR3 reads TGTGCCAGCAGCCTTGAAACGAGTGGTGAAGCTTTCTTT.

This chain uses TRBV9 with TRBJ1-2; 7 bases map to TRBD1. Germline assignment: CDR1 SGDLS and CDR2 YYNGEE. This CDR3 has 16 amino acids. The junction had 17 bases not matched to a gene; V was cut back by 4 bases and J by 8 bases. In nucleotides, the CDR3 is TGTGCCAGCAGCCCAAACCATGGACAGGCCTACGAGGGCTACACCTTC. It encodes CASSPNHGQAYEGYTF.

The table lists this clonotype with many counts. The V and J genes are TRBV27 and TRBJ2-1, with 8 bases fitting TRBD1. J lost 5 bases, V lost 3 bases, and 3 bases had no gene match. The germline gives CDR1 MNHEY, CDR2 SMNVEV (reference sequence). The CDR3 runs to 14 residues. The CDR3 DNA reads as TGTGCCAGCAGTTTTAGGACAGGGAACAATGAGCAGTTCTTC. This sequence encodes CASSFRTGNNEQFF.

This clonotype was counted at least ten times. The rearrangement links TRBV12-5 to TRBJ2-1; D might be TRBD1 or TRBD2, each matching 6 bases. CDR1 and CDR2 from the germline V gene are LGHNT and FRNRAP. The CDR3 runs 16 residues. Deletions cut 2 bases from V and 4 bases from J, with 15 bases between. The CDR3 region is CASGLWGARGYNEQFF. The DNA for the CDR3 is TGTGCTAGTGGTTTGTGGGGGGCTCGTGGGTACAATGAGCAGTTCTTC.

With regard to this clonotype: Since a much larger clone is just one base distant, this may be a read error. Without the conserved terminal phenylalanine or tryptophan, this CDR3 likely stems from a read error. The V gene is TRBV7-3, the J gene TRBJ2-2, with D hard to call. The V end lost 1 base, the J end lost 0 bases, and 9 bases lay between the germline ends. Germline V lookup: CDR1 SGHTA, CDR2 FQGTGA. The CDR3 spans 16 residues. The CDR3 DNA follows: TGTGCCAGCAGCTTAATCCCCGCCACGAACACCGGGGAGCTGTTTCTT. This gives the protein CASSLIPATNTGELFL.

This clonotype was seen repeatedly, ten times or more. The chain combines TRBV15 with TRBJ1-2, with 7 positions matching TRBD1. The CDR3 extends over 15 amino acids. Unmatched junction bases numbered 6, after V lost 2 bases and J lost 3 bases. In germline, CDR1 is LNHNV, CDR2 YYDKDF (reference sequence). CDR3 in DNA: TGTGCCACCAGCAGACGACAGGGAGGGGACTATGGCTACACCTTC. Encoded protein: CATSRRQGGDYGYTF.

This clonotype was picked up a small number of times. J is TRBJ2-7 and V is TRBV20-1; 7 bases fit TRBD1. The ends lost 0 bases at V and 3 bases at J; junction bases unmatched: 11. The CDR3 consists of 16 residues. Germline-derived CDR1 and CDR2 are DFQATT and SNEGSKA (reference sequence). Here the CDR3 reads CSARESSGQFVYEQYF. The CDR3 DNA reads as TGCAGTGCTAGAGAGAGCTCGGGACAGTTTGTCTACGAGCAGTACTTC.

The chain combines TRBV10-3 with TRBJ2-2; TRBD1 matches at 10 bases. The CDR3 totals 16 residues. The J segment lost 4 bases and the V segment lost 7 bases, leaving 9 bases of the junction unmatched. Germline V gene lookup returns CDR1 ENHRY and CDR2 SYGVKD. This CDR3 reads CAINPVGTGVTGELFF. The CDR3 DNA reads TGTGCCATCAACCCCGTAGGGACAGGGGTCACCGGGGAGCTGTTTTTT.

This clonotype occurred a few times. This chain joins TRBV18 and TRBJ2-7, with D perhaps matching TRBD1 (6 bases). Germline V lookup: CDR1 KGHSH, CDR2 LQKENI. V lost 5 bases to trimming and J lost 3 bases, with 17 bases between them. The CDR3 covers 15 residues. The CDR3 spells CASSSTRDTLYEQYF. The CDR3 DNA sequence: TGTGCCAGCTCATCCACCCGGGACACCCTCTACGAGCAGTACTTC.

This clonotype was seen repeatedly, ten times or more. This chain uses TRBV19 with TRBJ2-1; D is possibly TRBD1 (6 bases). The CDR3 has 16 residues. Germline values: CDR1 LNHDA, CDR2 SQIVND (reference sequence). Trimming removed 10 bases at V and 0 bases at J, with 19 bases between. In nucleotides, the CDR3 is TGTGCCACCACCATGGGGGACATCCGCTCCTACAATGAGCAGTTCTTC. Amino acids: CATTMGDIRSYNEQFF.

This clonotype was seen only a few times. At one end the junction does not follow the germline gene, possibly because of a read error. This chain uses TRBV6-2 or TRBV6-3 with TRBJ2-4; D not certain. CDR1 is MNHEY and CDR2 is SVGEGT in the germline V gene. This CDR3 has 11 residues. CDR3: CASSYGQILYF. CDR3 bases: TGTGCCAGCAGTTACGGTCAGATTCTGTACTTC.

V and J are TRBV5-4 and TRBJ2-1, with 12 positions matching TRBD2. Trimming cost V 3 bases and J 5 bases; bases outside gene matches: 6. The CDR3 consists of 16 residues. Per the germline V gene, CDR1 is SGHNT and CDR2 is YYREEE (reference sequence). CDR3 coding DNA: TGTGCCAGCAGCTCTAGACTAGCGGGGGTCAACAATGAGCAGTTCTTC. It is translated as CASSSRLAGVNNEQFF.

This clonotype was seen many times. CDR3 region: CASSDQGGHTEAFF. The DNA of the CDR3 is TGTGCCAGCAGCGATCAGGGGGGTCACACTGAAGCTTTCTTT. The chain couples TRBV7-9 to TRBJ1-1; 7 bases match TRBD1. The CDR3 extends over 14 amino acids. Germline CDR1 and CDR2: SEHNR and FQNEAQ (reference sequence). Trimming removed 5 bases from V and 3 bases from J; junction bases left unmatched: 6.

This clonotype came up many times. The chain links TRBV4-2 to TRBJ2-5; possibly TRBD2 for D (6 bases). CDR3 length equals 14 residues. Germline CDR1 LGHNA, CDR2 YNFKEQ. With 0 bases removed from V and 1 base from J, the gap between germline ends came to 6 bases. The CDR3, as DNA: TGTGCCAGCAGCCAAGAGACTAGCCAAGAGACCCAGTACTTC. Its translation is CASSQETSQETQYF.

This clonotype was recorded many times. The V and J genes are TRBV11-2 and TRBJ2-7; D is unresolved. The CDR3 consists of 13 residues. The V gene's germline CDR1 is SGHAT and CDR2 FQNNGV. V was clipped by 8 bases and J by 7 bases, with 18 bases between them. As DNA, the CDR3 is TGTGCCAGCGTTGGTCTTGCCTCAAAGGAGCAGTACTTC. Its translation is CASVGLASKEQYF.

This clonotype was seen a few times. The V call is TRBV5-5, the J call TRBJ2-5; D not certain. Germline loops: CDR1 SGHKS, CDR2 YYEKEE (reference sequence). The V end was cut by 4 bases, the J end by 0 bases, with 10 bases between. The CDR3 length is 14 residues. The CDR3 DNA sequence: TGTGCCAGCAGCATCAGTTGGTACCAAGAGACCCAGTACTTC. Protein: CASSISWYQETQYF.

Regarding this clonotype: Germline and junction disagree at one end, which may indicate a read error. This chain links TRBV18 with TRBJ2-2; a possible D gene is TRBD2 (5 bases). Germline loops: CDR1 KGHSH, CDR2 LQKENI. The CDR3 covers 12 residues. CDR3 amino acids: CASSVYTGERFF. The CDR3 DNA reads as TGTGCCAGCTCCGTTTACACCGGGGAGCGGTTTTTT. Full variable domain (rest looked up from reference TRBV18 and TRBJ2-2): NAGVMQNPRHLVRRRGQEARLRCSPMKGHSHVYWYRQLPEEGLKFMVYLQKENIIDESGMPKERFSAEFPKEGPSILRIQQVVRGDSAAYFCASSVYTGERFFGEGSRLTVL.